The clone carrying this T cell receptor (beta chain) was counted between two and nine times. Its antigen is still unknown. Synthesis of TCR cDNA relied on 5'RACE template switching, which attached a universal primer site and UMIs. MiXCR, applied by TCRdb to the 5' RACE reads, yields one record per CDR3 protein. Found here are roughly 400,000 distinct CDR3 sequences, approximately 18% of them singletons; the top ten hold 15% to 20%. The record originates from a study of T cells after yellow fever vaccination. Study context: Low-cell-number fractions were prepared with SMART-Seq v4 Ultra Low Input. General study results and limits: Reappearance after the booster was observed for most primary-vaccination clones (more than 95% CD4, over 75% CD8). It was the secondary response that reached its peak faster, day 5 versus 15, but it was weaker.

The germline V gene encodes CDR1 MNHEY and CDR2 SVGAGI. The CDR3 is 11 residues long. V lost 8 bases to trimming and J lost 6 bases, with 8 bases between them. The TCR comes from a man between 18 and 35 years old who received the YFV17D yellow fever vaccine. Sequences were derived from PBMCs, sampled before the yellow fever booster vaccination. The genes are TRBV6-5 and TRBJ1-5; D gene ambiguous. The CDR3 is CASGVIQPQHF. The CDR3 region has the DNA TGTGCCAGCGGGGTGATTCAGCCCCAGCATTTT.